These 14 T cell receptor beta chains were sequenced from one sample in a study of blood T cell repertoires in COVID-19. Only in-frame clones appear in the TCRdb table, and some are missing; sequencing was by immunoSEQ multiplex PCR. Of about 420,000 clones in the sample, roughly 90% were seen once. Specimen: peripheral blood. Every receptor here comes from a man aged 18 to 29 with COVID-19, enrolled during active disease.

The CDR3 DNA reads as TGTGCCAGCAGCCCCGGACTAGCGGGTGTGGAGACCCAGTACTTC. Translated: CASSPGLAGVETQYF. The V and J genes are TRBV9 and TRBJ2-5; 11 bases are shared with TRBD2. The CDR3 sequence is 15 residues long. CDR1 is SGDLS, CDR2 YYNGEE, per germline. The V gene end was trimmed by 4 bases and the J gene end by 5 bases; junction bases not matched to a gene: 7.

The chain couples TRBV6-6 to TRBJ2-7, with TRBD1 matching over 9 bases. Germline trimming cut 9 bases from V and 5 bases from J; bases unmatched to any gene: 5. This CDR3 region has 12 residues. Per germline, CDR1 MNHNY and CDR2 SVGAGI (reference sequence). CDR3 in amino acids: CASTGGWDEQYF. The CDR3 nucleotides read TGTGCCAGTACAGGGGGCTGGGACGAGCAGTACTTC.

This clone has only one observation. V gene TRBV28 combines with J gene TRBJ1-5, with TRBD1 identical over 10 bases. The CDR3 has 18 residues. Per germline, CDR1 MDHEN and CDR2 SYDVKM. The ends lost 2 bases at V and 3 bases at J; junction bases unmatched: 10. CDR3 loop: CASSLSATGGVFNQPQHF. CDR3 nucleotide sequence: TGTGCCAGCAGTTTAAGCGCGACAGGGGGCGTTTTCAATCAGCCCCAGCATTTT.

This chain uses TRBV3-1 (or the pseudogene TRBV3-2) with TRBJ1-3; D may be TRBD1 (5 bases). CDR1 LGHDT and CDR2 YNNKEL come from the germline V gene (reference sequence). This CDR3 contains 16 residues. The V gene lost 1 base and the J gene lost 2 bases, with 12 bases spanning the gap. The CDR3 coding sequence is TGTGCCAGCAGCCAAGGGGCCCGACAGACTGGAAACACCATATATTTT. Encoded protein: CASSQGARQTGNTIYF.

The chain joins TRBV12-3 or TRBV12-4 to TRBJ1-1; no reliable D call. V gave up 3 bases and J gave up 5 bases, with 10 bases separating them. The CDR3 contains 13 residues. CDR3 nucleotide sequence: TGTGCCAGCAGTTTTGGGGAGGTAACTGAAGCTTTCTTT. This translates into CASSFGEVTEAFF.

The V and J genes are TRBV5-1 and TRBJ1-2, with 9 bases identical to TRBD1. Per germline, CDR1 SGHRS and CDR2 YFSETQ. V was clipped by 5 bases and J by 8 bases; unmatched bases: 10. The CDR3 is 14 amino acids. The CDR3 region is CASRDGQGIWGYTF. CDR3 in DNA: TGCGCCAGCAGGGACGGACAGGGGATTTGGGGCTACACCTTC.

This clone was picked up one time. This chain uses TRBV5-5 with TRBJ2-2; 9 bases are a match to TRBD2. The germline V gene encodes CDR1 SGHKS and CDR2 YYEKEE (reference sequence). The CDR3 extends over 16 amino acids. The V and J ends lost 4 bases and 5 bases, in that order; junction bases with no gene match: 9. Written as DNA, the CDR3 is TGTGCCAGCAGCAGCCTTAGCGGGAGTCAGACCGGGGAGCTGTTTTTT. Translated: CASSSLSGSQTGELFF.

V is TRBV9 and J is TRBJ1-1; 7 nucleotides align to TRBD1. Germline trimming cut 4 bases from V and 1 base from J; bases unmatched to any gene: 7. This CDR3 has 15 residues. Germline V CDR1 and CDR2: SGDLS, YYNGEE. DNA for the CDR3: TGTGCCAGCAGCTTTAGCCGGGACAGGAACACTGAAGCTTTCTTT. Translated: CASSFSRDRNTEAFF.

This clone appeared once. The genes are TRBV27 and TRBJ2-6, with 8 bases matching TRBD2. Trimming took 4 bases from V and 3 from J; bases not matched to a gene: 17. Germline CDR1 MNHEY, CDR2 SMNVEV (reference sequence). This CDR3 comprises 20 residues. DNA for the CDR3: TGTGCCAGCAGTTCGTGGCGGGAGGAGGGGGGGTACATTGGGGCCAACGTCCTGACTTTC. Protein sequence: CASSSWREEGGYIGANVLTF.

The CDR3 loop reads CASSYSRLYEQYF. The CDR3, as DNA: TGTGCCAGCAGTTACTCGCGGCTCTACGAGCAGTACTTC. The V gene is TRBV6-2 or TRBV6-3, the J gene TRBJ2-7; D not resolved. CDR1 and CDR2 from the germline V gene are MNHEY and SVGEGT. The CDR3 consists of 13 residues. V gave up 0 bases and J gave up 3 bases, with 6 bases separating them.

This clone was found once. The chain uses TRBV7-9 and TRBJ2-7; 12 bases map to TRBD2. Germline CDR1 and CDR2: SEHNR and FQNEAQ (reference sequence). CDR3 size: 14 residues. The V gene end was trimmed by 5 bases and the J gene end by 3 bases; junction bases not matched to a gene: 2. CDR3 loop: CASSATSGSYEQYF. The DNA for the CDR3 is TGTGCCAGCAGCGCGACTAGCGGGAGCTACGAGCAGTACTTC.

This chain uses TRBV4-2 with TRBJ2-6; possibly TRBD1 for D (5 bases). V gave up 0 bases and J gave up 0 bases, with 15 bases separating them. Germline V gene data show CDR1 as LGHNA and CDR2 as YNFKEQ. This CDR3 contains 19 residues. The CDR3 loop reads CASSQELPTAFSGANVLTF. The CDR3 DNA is TGTGCCAGCAGCCAAGAATTGCCGACAGCCTTCTCTGGGGCCAACGTCCTGACTTTC.

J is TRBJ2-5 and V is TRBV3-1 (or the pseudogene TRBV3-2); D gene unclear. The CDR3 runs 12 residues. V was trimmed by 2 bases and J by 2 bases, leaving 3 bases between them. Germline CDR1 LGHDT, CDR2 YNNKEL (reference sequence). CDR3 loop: CASSQIQETQYF. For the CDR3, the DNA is TGTGCCAGCAGCCAAATACAAGAGACCCAGTACTTC.

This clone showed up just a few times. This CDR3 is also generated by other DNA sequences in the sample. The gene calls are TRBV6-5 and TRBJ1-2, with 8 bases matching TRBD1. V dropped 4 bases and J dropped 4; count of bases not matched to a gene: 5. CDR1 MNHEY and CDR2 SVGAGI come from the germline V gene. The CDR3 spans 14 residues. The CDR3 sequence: CASSSPDRGYGYTF. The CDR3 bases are TGTGCCAGCAGTTCACCCGACAGGGGCTATGGCTACACCTTC.